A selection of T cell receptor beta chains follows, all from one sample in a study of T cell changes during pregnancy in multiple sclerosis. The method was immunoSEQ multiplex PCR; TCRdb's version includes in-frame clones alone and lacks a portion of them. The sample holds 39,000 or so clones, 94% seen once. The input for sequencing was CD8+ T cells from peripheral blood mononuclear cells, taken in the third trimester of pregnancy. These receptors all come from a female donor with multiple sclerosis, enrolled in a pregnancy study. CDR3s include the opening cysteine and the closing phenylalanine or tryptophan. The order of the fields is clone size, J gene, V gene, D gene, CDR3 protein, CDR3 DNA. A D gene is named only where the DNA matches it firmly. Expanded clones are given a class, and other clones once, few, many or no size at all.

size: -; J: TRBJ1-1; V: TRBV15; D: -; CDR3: CATSSGGNTEAFF; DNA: TGTGCCACCAGCAGCGGAGGGAACACTGAAGCTTTCTTT
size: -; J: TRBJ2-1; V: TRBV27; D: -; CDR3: CASSLLQGYNEQFF; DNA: TGTGCCAGCAGTTTGTTACAGGGATACAATGAGCAGTTCTTC
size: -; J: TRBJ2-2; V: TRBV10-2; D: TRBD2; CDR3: CASRGLAGSANTGELFF; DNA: TGCGCCAGCCGTGGACTAGCGGGCTCCGCGAACACCGGGGAGCTGTTTTTT
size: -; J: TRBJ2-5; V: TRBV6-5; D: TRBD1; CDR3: CASSYTGTGGQETQYF; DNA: TGTGCCAGCAGTTACACTGGGACAGGGGGCCAAGAGACCCAGTACTTC
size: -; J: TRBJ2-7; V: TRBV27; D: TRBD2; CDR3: CASSTSGSLYEQYF; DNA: TGTGCCAGCAGCACTAGCGGGAGTCTGTACGAGCAGTACTTC
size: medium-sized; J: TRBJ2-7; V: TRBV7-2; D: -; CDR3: CASSPPRGRPAYEQYF; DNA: TGTGCCAGCAGCCCCCCCAGGGGGAGGCCGGCCTACGAGCAGTACTTC
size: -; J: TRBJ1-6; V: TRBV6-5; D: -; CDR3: CASSYENSPLHF; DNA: TGTGCCAGCAGTTACGAGAATTCACCCCTCCACTTT
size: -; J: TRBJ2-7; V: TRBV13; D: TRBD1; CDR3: CASSLEQGAYEQYF; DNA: TGTGCCAGCAGCTTAGAACAGGGGGCCTACGAGCAGTACTTC
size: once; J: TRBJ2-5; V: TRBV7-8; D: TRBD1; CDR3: CASSFHRGVQETQYF; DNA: TGTGCCAGCAGCTTCCACAGGGGGGTCCAAGAGACCCAGTACTTC
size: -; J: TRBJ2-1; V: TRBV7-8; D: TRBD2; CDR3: CASSALAGPNEQFF; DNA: TGTGCCAGCAGCGCACTAGCGGGACCCAATGAGCAGTTCTTC
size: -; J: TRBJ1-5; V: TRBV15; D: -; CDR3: CATSMDRLYQPQHF; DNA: TGTGCCACCAGTATGGACAGACTCTATCAGCCCCAGCATTTT
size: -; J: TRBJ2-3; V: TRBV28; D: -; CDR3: CASSLFGSTDTQYF; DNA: TGTGCCAGCAGTTTGTTCGGGAGCACAGATACGCAGTATTTT
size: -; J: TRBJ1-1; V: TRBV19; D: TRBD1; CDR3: CASSRQGANTEAFF; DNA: TGTGCCAGTAGCAGACAGGGGGCAAACACTGAAGCTTTCTTT
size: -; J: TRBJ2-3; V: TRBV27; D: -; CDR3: CASSSPRVMRTDTQYF; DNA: TGTGCCAGCAGTTCCCCCAGGGTGATGAGGACAGATACGCAGTATTTT
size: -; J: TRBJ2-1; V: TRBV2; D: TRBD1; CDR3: CAIIPWQGDNEQFF; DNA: TGTGCCATCATTCCATGGCAGGGGGACAATGAGCAGTTCTTC
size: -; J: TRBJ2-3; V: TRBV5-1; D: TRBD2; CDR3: CASSTSTSGTGDTQYF; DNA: TGCGCCAGCAGCACGTCGACTAGCGGAACAGGAGATACGCAGTATTTT
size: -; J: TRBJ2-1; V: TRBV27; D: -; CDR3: CASSLSGDYNEQFF; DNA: TGTGCCAGCAGTTTGTCCGGGGACTACAATGAGCAGTTCTTC
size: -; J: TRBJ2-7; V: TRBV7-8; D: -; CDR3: CASSFSRSGATYEQYF; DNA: TGTGCCAGCAGCTTCTCTCGGAGCGGTGCGACCTACGAGCAGTACTTC
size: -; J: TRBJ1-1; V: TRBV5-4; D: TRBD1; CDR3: CASSSDRAATEAFF; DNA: TGTGCCAGCAGCTCTGACAGGGCGGCCACTGAAGCTTTCTTT
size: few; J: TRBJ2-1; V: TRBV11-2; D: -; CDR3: CASSLAPGRTSNEQFF; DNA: TGTGCCAGCAGCTTAGCGCCAGGGAGGACCAGCAATGAGCAGTTCTTC
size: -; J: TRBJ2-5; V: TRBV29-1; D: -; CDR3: CSVAGHKGQETQYF; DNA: TGCAGCGTTGCGGGACACAAAGGTCAAGAGACCCAGTACTTC
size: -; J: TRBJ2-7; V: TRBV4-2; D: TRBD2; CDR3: CATGPSGLYEQYF; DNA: TGTGCCACCGGGCCTAGCGGCCTCTACGAGCAGTACTTC
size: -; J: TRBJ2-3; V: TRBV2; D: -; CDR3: CASSAPEGTDTQYF; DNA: TGTGCCAGCAGTGCCCCAGAGGGCACAGATACGCAGTATTTT
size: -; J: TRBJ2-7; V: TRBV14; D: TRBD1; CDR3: CASSQADRGAYEQYF; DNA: TGTGCCAGCAGCCAAGCGGACAGGGGAGCGTACGAGCAGTACTTC
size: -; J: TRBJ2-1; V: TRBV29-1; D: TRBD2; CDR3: CSVEGGGISGRLYNEQFF; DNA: TGCAGCGTTGAAGGGGGGGGAATAAGCGGGCGCCTTTACAATGAGCAGTTCTTC
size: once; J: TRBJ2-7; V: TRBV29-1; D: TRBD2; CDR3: CSVLRTSSYEQYF; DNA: TGCAGCGTTCTCAGGACTAGCTCCTACGAGCAGTACTTC
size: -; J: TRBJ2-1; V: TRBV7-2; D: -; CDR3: CASSFAGIQFF; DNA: TGTGCCAGCAGCTTCGCAGGAATTCAGTTCTTC
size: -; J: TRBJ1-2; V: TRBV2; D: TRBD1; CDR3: CASVGQGAVGYTF; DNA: TGTGCCAGTGTAGGACAGGGGGCAGTTGGCTACACCTTC
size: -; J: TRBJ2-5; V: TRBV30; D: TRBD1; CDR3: CAWSAGQGLAAQYF; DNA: TGTGCCTGGAGTGCAGGACAGGGCTTAGCGGCCCAGTACTTC
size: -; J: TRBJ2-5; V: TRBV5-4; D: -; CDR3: CASSPASQETQYF; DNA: TGTGCCAGCAGCCCTGCGAGCCAAGAGACCCAGTACTTC
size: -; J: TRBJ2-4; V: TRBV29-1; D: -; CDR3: CSVEDRGEGIQYF; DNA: TGCAGCGTTGAAGACAGGGGCGAGGGCATTCAGTACTTC
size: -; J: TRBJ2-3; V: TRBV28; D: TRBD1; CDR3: CASSHLRDSPWADTQYF; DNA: TGTGCCAGCAGCCACCTAAGGGACAGTCCCTGGGCAGATACGCAGTATTTT